This section outlines one T cell receptor delta chain sequence together with its context. TCRdb reanalysed the RT-PCR reads with CATT. The sample has about 7,800 delta-chain clones; just over 14% are singletons. This sample was included in a study of gamma-delta T cells after stem cell transplantation. Trimming cost V 0 bases and J 5 bases, with 23 bases left between them. This CDR3 has 17 amino acids. Germline V gives CDR1 NSMFDY, CDR2 ISSIKDK. Source material: gamma-delta T cells. The source of this sequence is a human donor. It is not recorded whose cells these are; they may come from a transplant donor. The genes are TRAV29/DV5 and TRDJ1; D could derive from TRDD2 or TRDD3 (5 bases each). Here the CDR3 reads CAASGNSSPRGSDKLIF. Written as DNA, the CDR3 is TGTGCAGCAAGCGGTAACTCTTCCCCAAGGGGGTCGGATAAACTCATCTTT.